Below, 25 T cell receptor beta chains from the same sample are listed, as sequenced in a study of cytomegalovirus exposure and HLA in healthy donors. The PCR was carried out with 60 Vbeta primers and 13 Jbeta primers. TCRdb's table, derived via immunoSEQ multiplex PCR, lists solely in-frame clones and lacks some. Of under 200,000 clones detected, around 79% appear once; the ten largest clones hold more than 0.45%. The sequencing sample was made of PBMCs. Source of these receptors: a woman aged 45 to 65 in good health and CMV-seronegative.

The rearrangement uses TRBV28 and TRBJ2-2; 9 positions match TRBD1. This CDR3 is built from 13 residues. V gave up 6 bases and J gave up 8 bases; unmatched junction bases: 4. Germline assignment: CDR1 MDHEN and CDR2 SYDVKM. The CDR3 region has the DNA TGTGCCAGCAGACGGACAGGGGCTGGGGAGCTGTTTTTT. This encodes CASRRTGAGELFF.

This chain connects TRBV28 to TRBJ1-1, with 11 bases identical to TRBD1. V lost 5 bases, J lost 7 bases, and 12 bases stayed unmatched. The CDR3 is 16 amino acids. Germline V CDR1 and CDR2: MDHEN, SYDVKM. The CDR3 nucleotides read TGTGCCAGCAGTCCCAGGGGACAGGGGGGTAATATTGAAGCTTTCTTT. It encodes CASSPRGQGGNIEAFF.

This rearrangement joins TRBV5-1 to TRBJ1-3; a weak D match, TRBD1 (6 bases). CDR3 length equals 14 residues. The ends were cut back, 4 bases at V and 1 base at J, with 9 bases in the middle. The V gene's germline CDR1 is SGHRS and CDR2 YFSETQ. CDR3 coding DNA: TGCGCCAGCAGCCCAACAGGGTCTGGAAACACCATATATTTT. As protein: CASSPTGSGNTIYF.

The gene calls are TRBV15 and TRBJ1-2; D remains ambiguous. The V end lost 2 bases, the J end lost 3 bases, and 22 bases lay between the germline ends. Germline V gives CDR1 LNHNV, CDR2 YYDKDF (reference sequence). The CDR3 consists of 18 residues. Here the CDR3 DNA reads TGTGCCACCAGCAGACCTTATAGTAATCCCATCATACACTATGGCTACACCTTC. Translation: CATSRPYSNPIIHYGYTF.

The chain uses TRBV9 and TRBJ1-2, with D hard to call. The CDR3 sequence is 15 residues long. Trimming took 0 bases from V and 4 from J, leaving 13 bases between them. In germline, CDR1 is SGDLS, CDR2 YYNGEE. Here the CDR3 DNA reads TGTGCCAGCAGCGTAGATTACACGGGTCCCTATGGCTACACCTTC. Its translation is CASSVDYTGPYGYTF.

V usage is TRBV11-3 and J usage is TRBJ2-5; TRBD2 agrees at 11 bases. CDR1 is SGHNT and CDR2 is YENEEA in the germline V gene. V shed 2 bases and J 2 bases; nucleotides not matched to a gene: 4. CDR3 length: 16 residues. CDR3: CASSLSLAGGQETQYF. The CDR3 DNA sequence: TGTGCCAGCAGCTTATCCCTAGCGGGAGGTCAAGAGACCCAGTACTTC.

In this sample, this clone turned up a few times. J is TRBJ2-4 and V is TRBV4-3; D gene unclear. This CDR3 is built from 13 residues. Trimming shortened V by 4 bases and J by 3 bases, and 7 bases separated the two germline ends. The germline V gene has CDR1 LGHNA and CDR2 YSLEER. The CDR3, as DNA: TGCGCCAGCAGCCGGTCAGTCAAAAACATTCAGTACTTC. Amino acids: CASSRSVKNIQYF.

The chain couples TRBV6-1 to TRBJ2-5; 7 bases agree with TRBD2. With 0 bases clipped from V and 11 bases from J, the junction kept 9 bases outside the gene matches. Germline values: CDR1 MNHNS, CDR2 SASEGT. This CDR3 is built from 14 residues. CDR3 region: CASSEAPTLREQYF. CDR3 sequence (DNA): TGTGCCAGCAGTGAAGCCCCTACACTGCGGGAGCAGTACTTC.

This chain joins TRBV7-8 and TRBJ2-7; 10 positions agree with TRBD1. The V gene end was trimmed by 6 bases and the J gene end by 6 bases; junction bases not matched to a gene: 11. The CDR3 covers 15 residues. The germline gives CDR1 SGHVS, CDR2 FQNEAQ. The CDR3, as DNA: TGTGCCAGCAGATCTCGGGGACAGGGGCCTGGCGAGCAGTACTTC. Its protein product is CASRSRGQGPGEQYF.

CDR3 nucleotide sequence: TGTGCCAGCAGCTTACTTTTGAGGGTTGCGGGACGGCACGACAATGAGCAGTTCTTC. Translating gives CASSLLLRVAGRHDNEQFF. The rearrangement uses TRBV7-8 and TRBJ2-1, with D maybe TRBD2 (6 bases). The CDR3 has 19 residues. From germline, CDR1 is SGHVS and CDR2 FQNEAQ. Between the trimmed V and J ends, which lost 2 bases and 5 bases, there was a span of 25 bases. Using reference TRBV7-8 and TRBJ2-1 for the parts outside the CDR3, the full variable domain is GAGVSQSPRYKVAKRGQDVALRCDPISGHVSLFWYQQALGQGPEFLTYFQNEAQLDKSGLPSDRFFAERPEGSVSTLKIQRTQQEDSAVYLCASSLLLRVAGRHDNEQFFGPGTRLTVL.

The chain couples TRBV7-9 to TRBJ2-7; the D is unclear. Germline CDR1 is SEHNR and CDR2 is FQNEAQ (reference sequence). The CDR3 consists of 16 residues. V lost 0 bases and J 7 bases, leaving 19 bases between the germline ends. CDR3 amino acids: CASSLAIGEDAREQYF. The CDR3 DNA sequence: TGTGCCAGCAGCTTAGCGATAGGAGAGGATGCTAGGGAGCAGTACTTC.

The V and J genes are TRBV9 and TRBJ1-1; weak D call: TRBD1 (5 bases). This CDR3 region has 14 residues. V was shortened by 2 bases and J by 6 bases, with 14 bases between the two germline ends. Germline V gene data show CDR1 as SGDLS and CDR2 as YYNGEE. The CDR3 DNA is TGTGCCAGCAGCGTCGGGGGGTGGGACTCTGAAGCTTTCTTT. This translates into CASSVGGWDSEAFF.

This chain connects TRBV4-1 to TRBJ2-1, with TRBD2 matching over 12 bases. The germline gives CDR1 MGHRA, CDR2 YSYEKL. Trimming at V came to 3 bases and at J to 10 bases, leaving 10 bases not matched to a gene. CDR3 length: 16 amino acids. The CDR3 spells CASSHDGLAGGEEQFF. In DNA form, the CDR3 reads TGCGCCAGCAGCCACGACGGGCTAGCGGGGGGGGAGGAGCAGTTCTTC.

Details on this clone: One end of the junction varies from germline; a read error may be responsible. The chain joins TRBV5-1 to TRBJ2-3; 8 bases agree with TRBD1. The CDR3 consists of 14 residues. From germline, CDR1 is SGHRS and CDR2 YFSETQ. This CDR3 reads CASRLGQATDTQYF. Written as DNA, the CDR3 is TGCGCCAGCAGGTTGGGACAGGCCACAGATACGCAGTATTTT.

The rearrangement links TRBV6-5 to TRBJ2-7; D gene uncertain. The CDR3 contains 14 residues. With 6 bases removed from V and 0 bases from J, the gap between germline ends came to 12 bases. The germline V gene has CDR1 MNHEY and CDR2 SVGAGI. The CDR3: CASSLGTSSYEQYF. The CDR3 DNA reads TGTGCCAGCAGCCTTGGTACCAGCTCCTACGAGCAGTACTTC.

V and J are TRBV10-3 and TRBJ1-4; TRBD1 matches at 7 bases. The germline V gene encodes CDR1 ENHRY and CDR2 SYGVKD. V shed 0 bases and J 4 bases; nucleotides not matched to a gene: 5. This CDR3 comprises 16 residues. CDR3 sequence reads: CAISESKTGYNEKLFF. The CDR3 nucleotides are TGTGCCATCAGTGAGTCGAAGACAGGGTATAATGAAAAACTGTTTTTT.

The V call is TRBV5-1, the J call TRBJ2-3; 12 positions match TRBD1. The CDR3 runs 16 residues. Germline values: CDR1 SGHRS, CDR2 YFSETQ. With V trimmed by 4 bases and J by 1 base, 4 bases remained unmatched. Here the CDR3 DNA reads TGCGCCAGCAGCGCGGGACAGGGGGCGGGCACAGATACGCAGTATTTT. Translating it yields CASSAGQGAGTDTQYF.

The V call is TRBV5-1, the J call TRBJ1-3, with 8 bases that match TRBD1. The CDR3 loop spans 18 amino acids. V lost 2 bases and J lost 2; bases outside the gene matches: 12. The germline CDR1 and CDR2 sequences are SGHRS and YFSETQ. Written as DNA, the CDR3 is TGCGCCAGCAGCTTAGGGGCTCAGGGGGCGGGGCCTGGAAACACCATATATTTT. As protein: CASSLGAQGAGPGNTIYF.

The rearrangement uses TRBV6-5 and TRBJ2-7; 7 bases are a match to TRBD1. CDR3 length equals 15 residues. Per the germline V gene, CDR1 is MNHEY and CDR2 is SVGAGI. V gave up 3 bases and J gave up 0 bases; unmatched junction bases: 5. CDR3 nucleotide sequence: TGTGCCAGCAGTTATGGCCGACAGGGCTCCTACGAGCAGTACTTC. Translation: CASSYGRQGSYEQYF.

This clone occurred once. The chain recombines TRBV30 with TRBJ2-3; D might be TRBD1 (6 bases). CDR3 size: 15 residues. V shed 4 bases and J shed 8 bases, with 22 bases lying between them. Germline V gene data show CDR1 as GTSNPN and CDR2 as SVGIG (reference sequence). The CDR3 nucleotides are TGTGCCTGGAAGGGGGAAGGAGGTCAATTAGCTACGCAGTATTTT. Residues: CAWKGEGGQLATQYF.

The chain links TRBV2 to TRBJ1-6; 8 positions agree with TRBD1. The germline V gene encodes CDR1 SNHLY and CDR2 FYNNEI. The CDR3 contains 14 residues. After removal of 6 bases from V and 10 bases from J, the junction contained 8 bases not matched to a gene. The CDR3 DNA follows: TGTGCCAGCAGCCGAACAGGGGGAGGATCACCCCTCCACTTT. Its translation is CASSRTGGGSPLHF. Using reference TRBV2 and TRBJ1-6 for the parts outside the CDR3, the full variable domain is EPEVTQTPSHQVTQMGQEVILRCVPISNHLYFYWYRQILGQKVEFLVSFYNNEISEKSEIFDDQFSVERPDGSNFTLKIRSTKLEDSAMYFCASSRTGGGSPLHFGNGTRLTVT.

This chain joins TRBV21-1 and TRBJ2-7; the table's D gene call, TRBD1, was not cross checked with the DNA. TRBV21-1 is reported as a pseudogene. The CDR3 runs 16 residues. In DNA, the CDR3 is TGTGCCAGCAGCAAAGAGGGGGGTCCCGGGACAGGGGAGGAGTACTTC. The encoded protein is CASSKEGGPGTGEEYF.

Only a few counts were recorded for this clone. The V gene is TRBV4-3, the J gene TRBJ2-2; 16 positions match TRBD2. This CDR3 has 18 residues. CDR1 and CDR2 from the germline V gene are LGHNA and YSLEER. The V and J ends lost 4 bases and 5 bases, in that order; junction bases with no gene match: 7. DNA of the CDR3: TGCGCCAGCAGCCCGGGACTAGCGGGGGGGCCTTGGACCGGGGAGCTGTTTTTT. Translated: CASSPGLAGGPWTGELFF.

In DNA, the CDR3 is TGTGCCAGCAGATCCGGGACAGGGTTGGAAAAACTGTTTTTT. This codes for CASRSGTGLEKLFF. The rearrangement uses TRBV28 and TRBJ1-4, with 9 nucleotides matching TRBD1. V gave up 6 bases and J gave up 8 bases; unmatched junction bases: 7. CDR3 length equals 14 residues. Germline V gene lookup returns CDR1 MDHEN and CDR2 SYDVKM.

The chain is built from TRBV25-1 and TRBJ2-5; 7 nucleotides line up with TRBD1. Germline V gene sequence: CDR1 MGHDK, CDR2 SYGVNS. V shed 6 bases and J 2 bases; nucleotides not matched to a gene: 9. CDR3 length equals 15 residues. DNA for the CDR3: TGTGCCAGCAGCAATCCCGGGACAGCACAAGAGACCCAGTACTTC. It encodes CASSNPGTAQETQYF.